The present T cell receptor beta chain was sequenced within a study of response to subunit inactivated influenza vaccine (dated by TCRdb to between 2017 and 2018). With regard to the full study: Deep quantitative T cell receptor repertoire profiling was used in the study to track responses to a trivalent subunit inactivated influenza vaccine. The paper's findings and limits, for the study overall: The authors suggested that each seasonal influenza vaccination may recruit only a limited number of new T cells.

Libraries were prepared through RT-PCR. The sequencing machine was an Illumina HiSeq 2500. In-frame beta chains were kept once TCRdb had trimmed the public reads at Q25 with fastp and called clones with MiXCR. Rows with a matching CDR3 protein are joined into one entry that keeps the most common DNA and genes. The sample has around 710,000 distinct CDR3 sequences on record, 11% to 15% of them singletons. Clones ranked in the top ten supply less than 7% of the sample. There are many counts of this clonotype. Its recognized antigen is unknown. Base-call qualities are not available, and no considerably larger clone is one nucleotide away. In the germline V gene, CDR1 corresponds to MGHRA and CDR2 to YSYEKL. V loses 2 bases, J loses 5 bases, and the germline ends lie 11 bases apart. Taken from cysteine to phenylalanine, the CDR3 has 14 residues. The kept DNA is CDR3 alone, 42 bases in frame from the first base.

The V and J genes are TRBV4-1 and TRBJ2-3; no D gene can be assigned with confidence. The TCR sequence derives from a man aged 45 to 65 who received an inactivated influenza vaccine. Donor details come from another sample of the same person, matched by shared clones. The material sequenced was PBMCs from blood, taken less than 15 days before vaccination. The base sequence is TGCGCCAGCAGCCAACTCGGACGCCGAGATACGCAGTATTTT. Its product reads: CASSQLGRRDTQYF.